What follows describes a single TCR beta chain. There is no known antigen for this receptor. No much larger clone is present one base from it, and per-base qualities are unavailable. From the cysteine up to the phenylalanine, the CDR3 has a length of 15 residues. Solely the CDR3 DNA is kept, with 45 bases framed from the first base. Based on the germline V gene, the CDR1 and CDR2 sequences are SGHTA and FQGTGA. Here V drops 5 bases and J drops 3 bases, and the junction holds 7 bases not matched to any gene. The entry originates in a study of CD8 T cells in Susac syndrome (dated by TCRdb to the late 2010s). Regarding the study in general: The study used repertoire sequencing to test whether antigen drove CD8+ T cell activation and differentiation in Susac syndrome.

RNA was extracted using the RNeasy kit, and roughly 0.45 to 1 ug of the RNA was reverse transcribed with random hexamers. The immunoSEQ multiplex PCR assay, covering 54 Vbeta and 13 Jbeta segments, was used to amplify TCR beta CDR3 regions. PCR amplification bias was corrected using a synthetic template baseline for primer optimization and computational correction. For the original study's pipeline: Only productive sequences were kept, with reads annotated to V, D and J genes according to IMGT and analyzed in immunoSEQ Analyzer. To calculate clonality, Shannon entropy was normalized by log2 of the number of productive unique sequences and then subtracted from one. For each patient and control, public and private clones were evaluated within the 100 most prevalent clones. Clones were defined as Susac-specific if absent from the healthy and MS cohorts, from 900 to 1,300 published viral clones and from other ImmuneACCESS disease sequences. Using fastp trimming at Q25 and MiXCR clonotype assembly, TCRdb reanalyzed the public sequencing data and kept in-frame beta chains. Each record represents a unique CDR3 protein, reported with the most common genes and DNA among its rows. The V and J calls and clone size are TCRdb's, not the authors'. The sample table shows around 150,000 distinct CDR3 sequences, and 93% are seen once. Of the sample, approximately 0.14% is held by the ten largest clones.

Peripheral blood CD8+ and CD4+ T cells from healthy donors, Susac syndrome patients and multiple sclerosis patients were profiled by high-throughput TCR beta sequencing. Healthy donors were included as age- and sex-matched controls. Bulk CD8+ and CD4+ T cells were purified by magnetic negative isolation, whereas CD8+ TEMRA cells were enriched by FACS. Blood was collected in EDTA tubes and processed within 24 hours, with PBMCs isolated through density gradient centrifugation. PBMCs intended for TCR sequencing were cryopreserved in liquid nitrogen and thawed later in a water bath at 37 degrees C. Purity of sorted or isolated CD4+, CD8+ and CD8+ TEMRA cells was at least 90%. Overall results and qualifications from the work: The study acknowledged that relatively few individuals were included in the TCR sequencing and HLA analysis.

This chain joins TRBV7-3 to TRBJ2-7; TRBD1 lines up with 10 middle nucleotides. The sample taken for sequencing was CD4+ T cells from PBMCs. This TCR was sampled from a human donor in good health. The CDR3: CASSLGGTGVYEQYF. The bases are TGTGCCAGCAGCCTGGGGGGGACAGGGGTCTACGAGCAGTACTTC.